This TCR beta chain was observed in a study of T cells after yellow fever vaccination. Study-level findings and limits: The booster saw the reappearance of most primary-vaccination clones (around 96% CD4, about 88% CD8).

With V trimmed by 10 bases and J by 0 bases, 15 bases remained unmatched. This CDR3 has 17 residues. CDR1 is MDHEN and CDR2 is SYDVKM in the germline V gene. This clonotype was seen many times. Its specificity is unknown. Using its own MiXCR run on the 5' RACE reads, TCRdb lists one record per CDR3 protein. The sample lists about 260,000 distinct CDR3 sequences, more than 3.5% occurring once. The sequencing here drew on PBMCs, taken 15 days after the yellow fever booster vaccination. This clonotype was sampled from a man in his late teens or twenties who received the YFV17D yellow fever vaccine. The genes are TRBV28 and TRBJ1-5; TRBD1 matches at 7 bases. This CDR3 is CATSGQYAAYSNQPQHF. CDR3 DNA sequence: TGTGCCACCTCGGGACAGTATGCTGCCTATAGCAATCAGCCCCAGCATTTT.